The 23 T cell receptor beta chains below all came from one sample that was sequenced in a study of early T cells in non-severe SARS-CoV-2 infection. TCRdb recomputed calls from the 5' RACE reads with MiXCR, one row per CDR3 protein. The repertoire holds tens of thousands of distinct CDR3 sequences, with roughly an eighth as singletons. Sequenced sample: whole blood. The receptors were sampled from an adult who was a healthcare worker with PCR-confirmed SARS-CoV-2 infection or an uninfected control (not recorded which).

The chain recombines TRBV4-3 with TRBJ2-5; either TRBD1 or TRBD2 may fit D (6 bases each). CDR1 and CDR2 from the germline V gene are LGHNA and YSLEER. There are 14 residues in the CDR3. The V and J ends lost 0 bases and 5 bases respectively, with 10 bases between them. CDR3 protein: CASSQDTGAETQYF. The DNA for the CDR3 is TGCGCCAGCAGCCAAGACACGGGGGCGGAGACCCAGTACTTC.

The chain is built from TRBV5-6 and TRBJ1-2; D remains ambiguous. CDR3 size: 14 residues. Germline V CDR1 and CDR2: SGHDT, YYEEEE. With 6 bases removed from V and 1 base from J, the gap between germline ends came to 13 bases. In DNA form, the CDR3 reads TGTGCCAGCACCCCGACCGGGGATAACTATGGCTACACCTTC. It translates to CASTPTGDNYGYTF. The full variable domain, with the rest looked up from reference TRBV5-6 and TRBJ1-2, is DAGVTQSPTHLIKTRGQQVTLRCSPKSGHDTVSWYQQALGQGPQFIFQYYEEEERQRGNFPDRFSGHQFPNYSSELNVNALLLGDSALYLCASTPTGDNYGYTFGSGTRLTVV.

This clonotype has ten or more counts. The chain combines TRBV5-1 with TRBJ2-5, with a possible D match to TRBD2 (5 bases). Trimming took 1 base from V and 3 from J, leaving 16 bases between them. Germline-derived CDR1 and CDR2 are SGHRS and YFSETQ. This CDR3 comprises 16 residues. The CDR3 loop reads CASSLRVGDGKETQYF. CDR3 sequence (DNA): TGCGCCAGCAGCTTGAGGGTCGGGGATGGAAAAGAGACCCAGTACTTC.

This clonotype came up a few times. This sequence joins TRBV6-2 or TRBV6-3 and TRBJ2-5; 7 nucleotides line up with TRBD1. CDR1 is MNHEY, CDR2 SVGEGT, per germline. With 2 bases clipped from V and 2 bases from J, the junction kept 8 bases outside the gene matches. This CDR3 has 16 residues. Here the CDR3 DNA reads TGTGCCAGCAGTTACGGGGACAGACCGTGGCAAGAGACCCAGTACTTC. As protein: CASSYGDRPWQETQYF.

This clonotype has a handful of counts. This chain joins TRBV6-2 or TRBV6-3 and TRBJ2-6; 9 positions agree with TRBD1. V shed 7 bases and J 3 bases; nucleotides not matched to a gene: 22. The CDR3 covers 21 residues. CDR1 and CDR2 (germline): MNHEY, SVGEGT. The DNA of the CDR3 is TGTGCCAGCACCCAACTCGGGGACAGGGCCATGCCGGGGCTTGGGGCCAACGTCCTGACTTTC. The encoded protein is CASTQLGDRAMPGLGANVLTF.

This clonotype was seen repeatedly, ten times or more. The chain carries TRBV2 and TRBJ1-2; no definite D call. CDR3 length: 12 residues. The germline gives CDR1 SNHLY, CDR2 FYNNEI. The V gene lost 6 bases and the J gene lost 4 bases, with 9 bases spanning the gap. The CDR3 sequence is CASSIHSYGYTF. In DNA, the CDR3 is TGTGCCAGCAGCATCCACAGCTATGGCTACACCTTC. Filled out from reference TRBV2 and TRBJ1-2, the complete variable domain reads EPEVTQTPSHQVTQMGQEVILRCVPISNHLYFYWYRQILGQKVEFLVSFYNNEISEKSEIFDDQFSVERPDGSNFTLKIRSTKLEDSAMYFCASSIHSYGYTFGSGTRLTVV.

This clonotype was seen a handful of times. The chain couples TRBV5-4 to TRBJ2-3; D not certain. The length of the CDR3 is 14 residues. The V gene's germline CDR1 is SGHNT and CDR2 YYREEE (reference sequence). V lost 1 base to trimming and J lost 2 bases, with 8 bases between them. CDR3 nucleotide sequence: TGTGCCAGCAGCTTGAGGGCCCCCACAGATACGCAGTATTTT. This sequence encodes CASSLRAPTDTQYF.

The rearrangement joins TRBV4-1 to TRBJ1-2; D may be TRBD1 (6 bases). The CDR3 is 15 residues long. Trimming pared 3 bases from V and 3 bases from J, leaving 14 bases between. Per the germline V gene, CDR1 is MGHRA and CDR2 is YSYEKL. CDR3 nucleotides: TGCGCCAGCAGCCAGATTAAAACAGGGTACTATGGCTACACCTTC. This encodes CASSQIKTGYYGYTF.

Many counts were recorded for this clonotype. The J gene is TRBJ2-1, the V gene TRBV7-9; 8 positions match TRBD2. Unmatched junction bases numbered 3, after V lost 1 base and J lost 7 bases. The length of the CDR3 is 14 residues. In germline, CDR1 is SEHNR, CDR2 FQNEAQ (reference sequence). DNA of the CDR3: TGTGCCAGCAGCTTAGATGGCGGGGGGAATGAGCAGTTCTTC. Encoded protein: CASSLDGGGNEQFF.

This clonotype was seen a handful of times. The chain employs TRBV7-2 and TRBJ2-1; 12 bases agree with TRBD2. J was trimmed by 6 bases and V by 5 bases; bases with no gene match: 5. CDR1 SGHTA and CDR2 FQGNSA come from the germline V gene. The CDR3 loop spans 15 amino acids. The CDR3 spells CASSQGLAGINEQFF. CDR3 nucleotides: TGTGCCAGCAGCCAGGGACTAGCGGGCATCAATGAGCAGTTCTTC.

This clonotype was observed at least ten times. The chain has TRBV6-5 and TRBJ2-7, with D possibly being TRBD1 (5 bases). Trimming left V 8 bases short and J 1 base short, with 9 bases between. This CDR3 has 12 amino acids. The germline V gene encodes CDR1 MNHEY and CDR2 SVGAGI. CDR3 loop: CASFSGSYEQYF. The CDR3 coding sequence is TGTGCCAGCTTCTCAGGGTCCTACGAGCAGTACTTC.

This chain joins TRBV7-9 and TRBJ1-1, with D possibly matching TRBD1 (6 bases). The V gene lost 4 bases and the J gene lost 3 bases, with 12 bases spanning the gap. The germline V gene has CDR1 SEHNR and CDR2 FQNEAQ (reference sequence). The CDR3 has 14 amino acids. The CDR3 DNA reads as TGTGCCAGCAGCTCGAGCGAGGGGGACACTGAAGCTTTCTTT. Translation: CASSSSEGDTEAFF.

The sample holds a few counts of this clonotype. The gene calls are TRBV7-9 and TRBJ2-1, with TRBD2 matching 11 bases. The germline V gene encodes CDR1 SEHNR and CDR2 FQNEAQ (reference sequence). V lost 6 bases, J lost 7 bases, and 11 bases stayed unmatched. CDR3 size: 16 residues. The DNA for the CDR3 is TGTGCCAGCAGTGAATGGCTAGCGGGGGGCAGGAATGAGCAGTTCTTC. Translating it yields CASSEWLAGGRNEQFF.

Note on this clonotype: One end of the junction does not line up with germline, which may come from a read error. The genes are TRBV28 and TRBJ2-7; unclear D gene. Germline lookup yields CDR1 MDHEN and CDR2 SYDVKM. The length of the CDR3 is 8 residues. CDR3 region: CASSSGFF. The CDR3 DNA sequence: TGTGCCAGCAGTTCTGGATTCTTC.

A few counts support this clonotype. The CDR3, as DNA: TGCAGTGCTAGGGGCCTGGCAGGGCTGGGTGAAAAACTGTTTTTT. The encoded protein is CSARGLAGLGEKLFF. The rearrangement links TRBV20-1 to TRBJ1-4, with D perhaps matching TRBD1 (5 bases). This CDR3 contains 15 residues. V gave up 3 bases and J gave up 7 bases, with 18 bases separating them. The germline CDR1 and CDR2 sequences are DFQATT and SNEGSKA (reference sequence).

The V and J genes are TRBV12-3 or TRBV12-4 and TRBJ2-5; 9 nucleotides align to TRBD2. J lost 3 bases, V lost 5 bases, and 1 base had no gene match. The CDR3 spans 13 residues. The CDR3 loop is CASSRLAEETQYF. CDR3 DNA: TGTGCCAGCAGTCGACTAGCGGAAGAGACCCAGTACTTC.

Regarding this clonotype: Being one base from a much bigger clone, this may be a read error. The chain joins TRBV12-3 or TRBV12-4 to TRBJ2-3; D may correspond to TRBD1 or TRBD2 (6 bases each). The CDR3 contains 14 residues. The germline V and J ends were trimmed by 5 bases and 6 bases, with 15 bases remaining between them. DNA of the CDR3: TGTGCCAGCAGTACGAACAGGGCGGGGGATACGCAGTATTTT. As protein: CASSTNRAGDTQYF.

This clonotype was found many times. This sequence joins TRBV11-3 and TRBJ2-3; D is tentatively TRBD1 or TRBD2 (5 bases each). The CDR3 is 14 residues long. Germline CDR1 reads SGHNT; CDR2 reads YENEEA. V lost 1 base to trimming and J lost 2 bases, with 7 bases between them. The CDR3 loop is CASSLGGPTDTQYF. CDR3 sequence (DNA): TGTGCCAGCAGCTTAGGGGGACCCACAGATACGCAGTATTTT.

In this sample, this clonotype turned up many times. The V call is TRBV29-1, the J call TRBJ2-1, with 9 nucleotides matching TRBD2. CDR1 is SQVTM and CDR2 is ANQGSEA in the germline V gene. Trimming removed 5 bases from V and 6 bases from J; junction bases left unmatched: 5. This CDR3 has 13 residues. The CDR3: CSVTAGGINEQFF. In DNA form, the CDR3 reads TGCAGCGTTACAGCGGGGGGTATCAATGAGCAGTTCTTC.

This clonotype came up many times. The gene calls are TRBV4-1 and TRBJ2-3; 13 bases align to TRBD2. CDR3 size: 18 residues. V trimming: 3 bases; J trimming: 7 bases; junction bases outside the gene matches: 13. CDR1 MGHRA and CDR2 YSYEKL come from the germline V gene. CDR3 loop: CASSQELAGGPSAYTQYF. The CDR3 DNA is TGCGCCAGCAGCCAGGAACTAGCGGGGGGGCCGTCCGCCTATACGCAGTATTTT.

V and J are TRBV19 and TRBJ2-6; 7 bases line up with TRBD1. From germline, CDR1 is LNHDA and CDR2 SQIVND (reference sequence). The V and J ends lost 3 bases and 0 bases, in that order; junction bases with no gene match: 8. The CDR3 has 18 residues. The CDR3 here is CASSIRTGQVSGANVLTF. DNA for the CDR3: TGTGCCAGTAGTATCAGGACAGGACAAGTCTCTGGGGCCAACGTCCTGACTTTC. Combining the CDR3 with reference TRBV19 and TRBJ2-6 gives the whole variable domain DGGITQSPKYLFRKEGQNVTLSCEQNLNHDAMYWYRQDPGQGLRLIYYSQIVNDFQKGDIAEGYSVSREKKESFPLTVTSAQKNPTAFYLCASSIRTGQVSGANVLTFGAGSRLTVL.

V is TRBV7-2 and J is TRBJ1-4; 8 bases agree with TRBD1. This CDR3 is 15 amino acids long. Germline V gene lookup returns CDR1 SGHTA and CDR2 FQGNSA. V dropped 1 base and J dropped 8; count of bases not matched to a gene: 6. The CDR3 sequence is CASSLVDRGGEKLFF. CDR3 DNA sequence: TGTGCCAGCAGCTTAGTAGACAGGGGTGGGGAAAAACTGTTTTTT. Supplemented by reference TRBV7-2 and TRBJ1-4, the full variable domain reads GAGVSQSPSNKVTEKGKDVELRCDPISGHTALYWYRQSLGQGLEFLIYFQGNSAPDKSGLPSDRFSAERTGGSVSTLTIQRTQQEDSAVYLCASSLVDRGGEKLFFGSGTQLSVL.

The chain's CDR3 is CASSLSQYAGELFF. The CDR3 DNA sequence: TGTGCCAGCAGCTTGAGTCAATACGCCGGGGAGCTGTTTTTT. The chain links TRBV5-5 to TRBJ2-2; D remains ambiguous. The germline V gene encodes CDR1 SGHKS and CDR2 YYEKEE (reference sequence). This CDR3 contains 14 residues. Between the trimmed V and J ends, which lost 1 base and 6 bases, there was a span of 10 bases.